This TCR beta chain is from a study of blood T cells in healthy people across ages. PCR was performed a second time for about 6 to 11 cycles using a sample-barcoded 5' primer and a J-beta primer mix. TCRdb recomputed calls from the 5' RACE reads with MiXCR, one row per CDR3 protein. This sample has 700,000 to 900,000 distinct CDR3 sequences, with under 30% found just once. This clonotype came up a few times. The CDR3 length is 14 residues. Germline V gene sequence: CDR1 DFQATT, CDR2 SNEGSKA (reference sequence). V gave up 2 bases and J gave up 4 bases, with 14 bases separating them. The sample also formed part of further work on T cells of mothers and their children.

The TCR was taken from a boy under 18 in good health. The rearrangement joins TRBV20-1 to TRBJ2-5; perhaps D is TRBD1 or TRBD2 (5 bases each). The sample comprised blood. This chain's CDR3 is CSARRDQPGETQYF. In DNA form, the CDR3 reads TGCAGTGCTAGACGGGACCAGCCGGGAGAGACCCAGTACTTC.